This TCR beta chain was found in a study of blood T cell repertoires in COVID-19. Study as a whole: There were acute and convalescent COVID-19 samples, and they came from the United States, Italy and Spain. The analysed material was cDNA or gDNA that came from T cells, B-cell-depleted T cells, or PBMCs.

Under the authors' procedure: Scientists estimated how many nucleated cells there were by amplifying reference gene primers. Clones were sequenced by immunoSEQ multiplex PCR, and TCRdb holds only the in-frame ones, with some missing. That table gives V, J and clone size, and the DNA gave D and trimming. The sample records 100,000 or so clones, about 92% being singletons. This clone was counted once. With 4 bases clipped from V and 7 bases from J, the junction kept 5 bases outside the gene matches. The CDR3 has 15 amino acids. Germline V CDR1 and CDR2: SGHRS, YFSETQ. The TCR was taken from a man aged 50 to 60 with active COVID-19. Material: peripheral blood. The chain joins TRBV5-1 to TRBJ2-1, with 13 bases aligning to TRBD2. For the CDR3, the DNA is TGCGCCAGCAGCACTAGCGGGAGGGCTAGGAATGAGCAGTTCTTC. Protein: CASSTSGRARNEQFF.